This entry lists 3 T cell receptor beta chains sequenced from one sample in a study of cytomegalovirus exposure and HLA in healthy donors. This table comes from immunoSEQ multiplex PCR, and its TCRdb copy is limited to in-frame clones, with some not included. The sample includes about 160,000 clones, approximately 96% seen only once; the top ten take approximately 0.82%. The sample consisted of PBMCs. All receptors come from a woman under 30 in good health and CMV-seronegative.

The rearrangement uses TRBV7-6 and TRBJ2-5, with unresolved D. The germline V gene encodes CDR1 SGHVS and CDR2 FNYEAQ. Trimming cost V 1 base and J 0 bases, with 15 bases left between them. The CDR3 is 17 amino acids. Written as DNA, the CDR3 is TGTGCCAGCAGCTTAGTCCAGTTCCAGGTAGACCAAGAGACCCAGTACTTC. Amino acids: CASSLVQFQVDQETQYF. Full variable domain (missing parts from reference TRBV7-6 and TRBJ2-5): GAGVSQSPRYKVTKRGQDVALRCDPISGHVSLYWYRQALGQGPEFLTYFNYEAQQDKSGLPNDRFSAERPEGSISTLTIQRTEQRDSAMYRCASSLVQFQVDQETQYFGPGTRLLVL.

The chain uses TRBV5-5 and TRBJ1-2, with D maybe TRBD1 (6 bases). Germline CDR1 reads SGHKS; CDR2 reads YYEKEE (reference sequence). The CDR3 is made up of 14 amino acids. V lost 4 bases and J lost 6, with 16 bases in between. The CDR3 coding sequence is TGTGCCAGCAGCCCGAATAATCCAGGGGATGGCTACACCTTC. Translation: CASSPNNPGDGYTF.

V is TRBV7-9 and J is TRBJ1-5, with TRBD1 matching 7 bases. Looked up from germline, CDR1 is SEHNR and CDR2 is FQNEAQ (reference sequence). The CDR3 has 14 residues. V was clipped by 4 bases and J by 2 bases; unmatched bases: 2. This chain's CDR3 is CASSSGQGNQPQHF. The CDR3 DNA sequence: TGTGCCAGCAGCTCCGGACAGGGCAATCAGCCCCAGCATTTT.